This TCR beta chain originates from a study of shared clonotypes between healthy human individuals. Background on the study: Donors consisted of two women and a few men between 18 and 49.

Original methodology: Junction-only sequences without quality scores came from ImmunoSEQ, so filtering differed. Profiled with immunoSEQ multiplex PCR; TCRdb holds only in-frame clones, not every one. V, J and clone size were drawn from that table, and D and trimming were deduced from the DNA. The data contain about 2.4 million clones, over 85% of them singletons. V shed 4 bases, J shed 4 bases, and the junction held 10 bases outside the gene matches. The CDR3 is 16 amino acids. Germline assignment: CDR1 SGDLS and CDR2 YYNGEE. This chain uses TRBV9 with TRBJ2-5; 10 bases match TRBD2. Sequencing input: naive CD4+ T cells sorted from blood. The subset is: CD45RA+ positively selected. The TCR sequence derives from a man between 18 and 35 years old in good health. This CDR3 is CASSPHSGGARETQYF. The CDR3 coding sequence is TGTGCCAGCAGCCCCCACAGCGGGGGGGCGCGAGAGACCCAGTACTTC.